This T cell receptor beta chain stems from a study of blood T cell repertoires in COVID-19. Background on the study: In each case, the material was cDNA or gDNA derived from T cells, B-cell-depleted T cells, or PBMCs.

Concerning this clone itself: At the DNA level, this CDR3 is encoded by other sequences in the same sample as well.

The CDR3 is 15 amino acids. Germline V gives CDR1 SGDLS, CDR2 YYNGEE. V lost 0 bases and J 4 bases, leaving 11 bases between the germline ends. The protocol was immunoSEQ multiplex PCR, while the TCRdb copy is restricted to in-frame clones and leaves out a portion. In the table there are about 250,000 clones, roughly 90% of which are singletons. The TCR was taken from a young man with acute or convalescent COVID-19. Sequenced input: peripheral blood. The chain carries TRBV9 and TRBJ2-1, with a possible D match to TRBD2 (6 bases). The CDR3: CASSVATGAYNEQFF. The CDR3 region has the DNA TGTGCCAGCAGCGTAGCTACGGGAGCATACAATGAGCAGTTCTTC.